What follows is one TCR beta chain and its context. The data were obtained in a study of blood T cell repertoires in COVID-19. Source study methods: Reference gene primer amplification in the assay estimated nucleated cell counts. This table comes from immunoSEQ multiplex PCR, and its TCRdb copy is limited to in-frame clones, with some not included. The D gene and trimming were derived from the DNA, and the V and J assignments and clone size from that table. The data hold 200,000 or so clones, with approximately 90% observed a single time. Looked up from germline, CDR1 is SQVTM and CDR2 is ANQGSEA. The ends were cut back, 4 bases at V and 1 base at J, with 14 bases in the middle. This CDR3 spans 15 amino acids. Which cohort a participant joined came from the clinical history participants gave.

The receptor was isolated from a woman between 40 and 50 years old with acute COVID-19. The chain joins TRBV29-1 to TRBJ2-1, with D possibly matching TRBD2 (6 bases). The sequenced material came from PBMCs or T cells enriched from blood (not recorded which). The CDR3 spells CSVVLAYSSYNEQFF. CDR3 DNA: TGCAGCGTTGTCCTAGCGTACTCTTCCTACAATGAGCAGTTCTTC.